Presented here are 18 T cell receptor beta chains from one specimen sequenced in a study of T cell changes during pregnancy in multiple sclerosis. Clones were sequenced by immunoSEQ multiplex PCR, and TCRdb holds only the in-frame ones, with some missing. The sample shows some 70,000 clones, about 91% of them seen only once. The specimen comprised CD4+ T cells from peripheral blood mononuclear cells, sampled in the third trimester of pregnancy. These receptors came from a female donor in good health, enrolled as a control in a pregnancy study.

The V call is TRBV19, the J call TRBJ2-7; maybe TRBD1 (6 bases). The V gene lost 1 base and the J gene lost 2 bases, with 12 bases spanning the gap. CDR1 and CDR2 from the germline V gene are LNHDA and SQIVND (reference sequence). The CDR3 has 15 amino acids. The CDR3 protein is CASSIGTANPYEQYF. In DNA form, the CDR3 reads TGTGCCAGTAGTATAGGGACAGCCAACCCCTACGAGCAGTACTTC.

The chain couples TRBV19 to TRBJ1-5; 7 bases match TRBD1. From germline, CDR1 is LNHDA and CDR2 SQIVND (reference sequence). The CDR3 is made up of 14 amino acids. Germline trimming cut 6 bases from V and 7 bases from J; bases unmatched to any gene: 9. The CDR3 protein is CASSRQGLTQPQHF. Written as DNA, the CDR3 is TGTGCCAGTAGCAGACAGGGTTTGACCCAGCCCCAGCATTTT.

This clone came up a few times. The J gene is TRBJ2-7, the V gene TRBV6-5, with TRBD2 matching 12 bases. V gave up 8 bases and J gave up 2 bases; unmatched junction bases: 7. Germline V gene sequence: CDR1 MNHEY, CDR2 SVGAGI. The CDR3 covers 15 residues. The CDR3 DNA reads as TGTGCCAGCCGGTTAGCTAGCGGGGGGGCCTACGAGCAGTACTTC. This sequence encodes CASRLASGGAYEQYF.

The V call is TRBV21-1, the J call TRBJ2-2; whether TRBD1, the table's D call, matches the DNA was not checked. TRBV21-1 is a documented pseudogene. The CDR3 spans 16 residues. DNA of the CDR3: TGTGCCAGCAGCAAGGGGCAGCAAATGAACACCGGGGAGCTGTTTTTT. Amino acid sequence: CASSKGQQMNTGELFF.

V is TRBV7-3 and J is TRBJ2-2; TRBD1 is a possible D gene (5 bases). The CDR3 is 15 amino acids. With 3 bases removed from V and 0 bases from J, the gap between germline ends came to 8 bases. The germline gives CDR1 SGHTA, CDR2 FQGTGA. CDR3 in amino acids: CASSFIQANTGELFF. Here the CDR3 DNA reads TGTGCCAGCAGCTTTATACAGGCGAACACCGGGGAGCTGTTTTTT.

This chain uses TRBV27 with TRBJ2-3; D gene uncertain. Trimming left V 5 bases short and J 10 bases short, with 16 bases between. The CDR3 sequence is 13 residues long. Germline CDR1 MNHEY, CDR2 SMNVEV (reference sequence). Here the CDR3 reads CASSLGRGMAQYF. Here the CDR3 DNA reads TGTGCCAGCAGTCTAGGTCGTGGTATGGCGCAGTATTTT.

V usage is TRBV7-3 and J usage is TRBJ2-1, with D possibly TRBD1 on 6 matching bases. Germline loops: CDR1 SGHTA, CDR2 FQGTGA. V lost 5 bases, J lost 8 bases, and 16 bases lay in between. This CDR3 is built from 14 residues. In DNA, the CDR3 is TGTGCCAGCAGCCCGAGGGGGACCGGAGATGAGCAGTTCTTC. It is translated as CASSPRGTGDEQFF.

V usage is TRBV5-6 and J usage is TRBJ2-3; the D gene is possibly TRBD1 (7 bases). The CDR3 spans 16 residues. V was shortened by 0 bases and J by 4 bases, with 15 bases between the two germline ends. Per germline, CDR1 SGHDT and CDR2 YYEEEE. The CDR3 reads CASSLDGGGLPDTQYF. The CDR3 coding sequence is TGTGCCAGCAGCTTGGATGGAGGGGGCCTCCCAGATACGCAGTATTTT.

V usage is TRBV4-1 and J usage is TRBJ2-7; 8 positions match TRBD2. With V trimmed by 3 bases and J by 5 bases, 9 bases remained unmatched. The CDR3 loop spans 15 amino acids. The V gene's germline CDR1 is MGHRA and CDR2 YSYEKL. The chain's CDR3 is CASSQEGTRTDEQYF. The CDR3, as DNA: TGCGCCAGCAGCCAGGAAGGGACTAGGACAGACGAGCAGTACTTC.

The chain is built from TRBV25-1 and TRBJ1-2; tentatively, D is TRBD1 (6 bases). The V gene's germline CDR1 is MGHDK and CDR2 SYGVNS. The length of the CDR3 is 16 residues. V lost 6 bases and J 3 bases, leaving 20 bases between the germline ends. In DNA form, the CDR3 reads TGTGCCAGCAGAAAATTAGGGGGGGGAGAGGACTATGGCTACACCTTC. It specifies CASRKLGGGEDYGYTF.

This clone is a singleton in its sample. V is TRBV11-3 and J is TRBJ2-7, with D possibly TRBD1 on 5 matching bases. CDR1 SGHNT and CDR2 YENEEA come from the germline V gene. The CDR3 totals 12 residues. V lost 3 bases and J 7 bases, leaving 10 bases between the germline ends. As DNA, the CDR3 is TGTGCCAGCAGCTTCCAGAACAGGGAGCAGTACTTC. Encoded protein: CASSFQNREQYF.

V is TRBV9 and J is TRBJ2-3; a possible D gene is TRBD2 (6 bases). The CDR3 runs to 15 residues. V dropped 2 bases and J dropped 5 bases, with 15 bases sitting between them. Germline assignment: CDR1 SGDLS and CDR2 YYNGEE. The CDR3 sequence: CASSVGGGVGDTQYF. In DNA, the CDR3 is TGTGCCAGCAGCGTGGGAGGAGGCGTTGGAGATACGCAGTATTTT.

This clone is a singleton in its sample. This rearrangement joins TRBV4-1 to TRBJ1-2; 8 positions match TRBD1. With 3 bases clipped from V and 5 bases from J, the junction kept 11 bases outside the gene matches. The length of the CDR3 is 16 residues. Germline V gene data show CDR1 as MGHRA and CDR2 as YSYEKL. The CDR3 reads CASSQVSGQEGYGYTF. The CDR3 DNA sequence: TGCGCCAGCAGCCAGGTATCGGGACAGGAGGGTTATGGCTACACCTTC.

The CDR3: CASSTRQGSGELFF. CDR3 DNA sequence: TGTGCCAGCAGCACTCGACAGGGGTCCGGGGAGCTGTTTTTT. The rearrangement joins TRBV7-3 to TRBJ2-2, with 8 positions matching TRBD1. Germline values: CDR1 SGHTA, CDR2 FQGTGA. J lost 6 bases, V lost 5 bases, and 5 bases had no gene match. This CDR3 is built from 14 residues.

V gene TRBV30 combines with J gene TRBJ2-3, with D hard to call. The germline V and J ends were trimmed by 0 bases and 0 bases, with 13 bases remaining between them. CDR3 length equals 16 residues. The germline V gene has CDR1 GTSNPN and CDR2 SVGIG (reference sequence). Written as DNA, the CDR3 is TGTGCCTGGAGTGTGACCTACTATTCTAGCACAGATACGCAGTATTTT. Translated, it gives CAWSVTYYSSTDTQYF.

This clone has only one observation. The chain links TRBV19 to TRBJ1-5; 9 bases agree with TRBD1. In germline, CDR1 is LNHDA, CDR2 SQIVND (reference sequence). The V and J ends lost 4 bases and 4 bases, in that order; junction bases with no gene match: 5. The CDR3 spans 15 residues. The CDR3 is CASSRDRDLNQPQHF. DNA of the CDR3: TGTGCCAGTAGTAGGGACAGGGACTTAAATCAGCCCCAGCATTTT.

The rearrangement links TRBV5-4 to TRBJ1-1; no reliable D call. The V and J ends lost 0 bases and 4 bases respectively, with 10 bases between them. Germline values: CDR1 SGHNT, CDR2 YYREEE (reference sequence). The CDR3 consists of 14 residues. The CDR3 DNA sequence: TGTGCCAGCAGCTTGGTCGGGATTAGCACTGAAGCTTTCTTT. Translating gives CASSLVGISTEAFF.

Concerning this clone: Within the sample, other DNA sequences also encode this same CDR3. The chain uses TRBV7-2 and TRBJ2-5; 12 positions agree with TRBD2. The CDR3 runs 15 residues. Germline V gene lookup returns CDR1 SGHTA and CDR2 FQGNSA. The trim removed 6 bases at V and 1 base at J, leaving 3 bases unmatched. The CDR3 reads CASSLTSGGQETQYF. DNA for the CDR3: TGTGCCAGCAGTTTGACTAGCGGGGGCCAAGAGACCCAGTACTTC.